This T cell receptor (beta chain) was recovered during a study of cytomegalovirus exposure and HLA in healthy donors. Trimming shortened V by 1 base and J by 4 bases, and 10 bases separated the two germline ends. Germline V gene sequence: CDR1 LNHNV, CDR2 YYDKDF (reference sequence). This CDR3 is built from 14 residues. Use of 60 Vbeta and 13 Jbeta primers characterized the PCR. The data were produced by immunoSEQ multiplex PCR, yet TCRdb's version contains in-frame clones alone and is incomplete. The table lists about 190,000 clones, roughly three quarters of them singletons. This chain connects TRBV15 to TRBJ1-2; D perhaps matches TRBD1 (5 bases). This receptor was taken from a woman between 18 and 29 years old in good health and CMV-seronegative. Sample: PBMCs. The CDR3 region has the DNA TGTGCCACCAGCAGAGGCCAGGGTAGCTATGGCTACACCTTC. This encodes CATSRGQGSYGYTF. Using reference TRBV15 and TRBJ1-2 for the parts outside the CDR3, the full variable domain is DAMVIQNPRYQVTQFGKPVTLSCSQTLNHNVMYWYQQKSSQAPKLLFHYYDKDFNNEADTPDNFQSRRPNTSFCFLDIRSPGLGDTAMYLCATSRGQGSYGYTFGSGTRLTVV.